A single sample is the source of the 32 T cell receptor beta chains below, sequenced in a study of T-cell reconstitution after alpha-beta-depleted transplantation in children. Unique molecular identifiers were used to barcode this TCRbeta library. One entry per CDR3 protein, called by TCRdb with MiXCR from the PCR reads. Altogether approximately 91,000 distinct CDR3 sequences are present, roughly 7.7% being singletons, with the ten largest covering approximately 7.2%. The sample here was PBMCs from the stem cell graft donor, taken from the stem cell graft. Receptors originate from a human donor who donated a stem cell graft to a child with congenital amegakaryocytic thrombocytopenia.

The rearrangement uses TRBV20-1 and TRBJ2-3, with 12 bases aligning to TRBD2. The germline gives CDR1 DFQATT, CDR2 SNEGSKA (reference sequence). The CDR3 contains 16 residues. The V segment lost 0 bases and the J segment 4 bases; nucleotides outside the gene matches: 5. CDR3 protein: CSARDRLAGEPDTQYF. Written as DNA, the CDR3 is TGCAGTGCTAGAGACCGACTAGCGGGAGAACCAGATACGCAGTATTTT.

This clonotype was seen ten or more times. CDR3 loop: CASSGGTGGYGYTF. In nucleotides, the CDR3 is TGCGCCAGCAGCGGAGGGACGGGTGGATATGGCTACACCTTC. The rearrangement links TRBV5-1 to TRBJ1-2, with D perhaps matching TRBD1 (5 bases). Per germline, CDR1 SGHRS and CDR2 YFSETQ. Trimming shortened V by 4 bases and J by 5 bases, and 15 bases separated the two germline ends. The length of the CDR3 is 14 residues.

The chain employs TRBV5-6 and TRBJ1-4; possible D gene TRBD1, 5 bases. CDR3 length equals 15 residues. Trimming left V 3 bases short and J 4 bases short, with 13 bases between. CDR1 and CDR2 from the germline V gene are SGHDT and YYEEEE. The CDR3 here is CASSSRTHHNEKLFF. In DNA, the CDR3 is TGTGCCAGCAGCTCGCGGACACACCATAATGAAAAACTGTTTTTT.

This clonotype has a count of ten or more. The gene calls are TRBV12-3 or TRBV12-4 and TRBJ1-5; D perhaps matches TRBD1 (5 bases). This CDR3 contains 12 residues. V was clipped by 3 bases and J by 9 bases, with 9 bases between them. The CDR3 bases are TGTGCCAGCAGTTTCGCCGGGGGGCCCCAGCATTTT. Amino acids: CASSFAGGPQHF.

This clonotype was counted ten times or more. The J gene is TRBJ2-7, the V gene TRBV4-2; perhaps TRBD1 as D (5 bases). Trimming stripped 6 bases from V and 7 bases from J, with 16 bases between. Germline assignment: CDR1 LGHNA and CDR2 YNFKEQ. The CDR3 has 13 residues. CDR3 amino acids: CASRSDSSREQYF. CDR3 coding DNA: TGTGCCAGCAGGTCCGACAGCTCTCGAGAGCAGTACTTC.

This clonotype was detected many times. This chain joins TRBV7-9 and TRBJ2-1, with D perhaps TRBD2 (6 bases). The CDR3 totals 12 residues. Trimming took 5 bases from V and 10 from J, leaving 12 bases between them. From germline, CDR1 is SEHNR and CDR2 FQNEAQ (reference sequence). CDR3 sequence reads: CASSRPGREQFF. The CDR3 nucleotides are TGTGCCAGCAGCCGCCCGGGGAGGGAGCAGTTCTTC.

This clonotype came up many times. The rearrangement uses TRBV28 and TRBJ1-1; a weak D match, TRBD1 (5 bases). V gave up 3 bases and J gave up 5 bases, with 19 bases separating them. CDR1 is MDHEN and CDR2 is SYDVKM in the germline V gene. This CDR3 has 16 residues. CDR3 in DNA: TGTGCCAGCAGTTTTTTTAGCGGGGGGTTGACAACTGAAGCTTTCTTT. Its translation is CASSFFSGGLTTEAFF.

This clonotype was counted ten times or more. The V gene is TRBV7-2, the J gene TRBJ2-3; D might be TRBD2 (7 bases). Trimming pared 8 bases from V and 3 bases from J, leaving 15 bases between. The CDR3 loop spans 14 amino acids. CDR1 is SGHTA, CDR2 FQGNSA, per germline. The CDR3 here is CASRGGGPTDTQYF. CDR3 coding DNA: TGTGCCAGCCGAGGGGGAGGGCCGACAGATACGCAGTATTTT. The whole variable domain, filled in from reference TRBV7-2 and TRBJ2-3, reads GAGVSQSPSNKVTEKGKDVELRCDPISGHTALYWYRQSLGQGLEFLIYFQGNSAPDKSGLPSDRFSAERTGGSVSTLTIQRTQQEDSAVYLCASRGGGPTDTQYFGPGTRLTVL.

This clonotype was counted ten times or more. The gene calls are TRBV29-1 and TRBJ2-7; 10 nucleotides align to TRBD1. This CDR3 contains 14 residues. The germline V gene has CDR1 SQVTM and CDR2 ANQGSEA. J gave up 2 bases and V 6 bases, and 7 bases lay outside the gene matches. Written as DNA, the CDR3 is TGCAGCGTCGGGGACAGGGGACAACCCTACGAGCAGTACTTC. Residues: CSVGDRGQPYEQYF.

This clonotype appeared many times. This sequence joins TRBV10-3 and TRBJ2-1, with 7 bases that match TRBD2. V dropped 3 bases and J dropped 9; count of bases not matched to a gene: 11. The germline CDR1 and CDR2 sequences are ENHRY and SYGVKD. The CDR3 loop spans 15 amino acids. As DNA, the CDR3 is TGTGCCATCAGTGAAACACTAGCGAGAGGTGTTGAGCAGTTCTTC. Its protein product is CAISETLARGVEQFF.

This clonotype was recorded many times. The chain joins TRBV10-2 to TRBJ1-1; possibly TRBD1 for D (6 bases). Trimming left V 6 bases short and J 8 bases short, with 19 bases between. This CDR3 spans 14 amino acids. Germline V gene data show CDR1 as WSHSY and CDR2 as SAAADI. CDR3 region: CASREHRVVLEAFF. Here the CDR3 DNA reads TGCGCCAGCAGGGAACACAGGGTCGTACTAGAAGCTTTCTTT.

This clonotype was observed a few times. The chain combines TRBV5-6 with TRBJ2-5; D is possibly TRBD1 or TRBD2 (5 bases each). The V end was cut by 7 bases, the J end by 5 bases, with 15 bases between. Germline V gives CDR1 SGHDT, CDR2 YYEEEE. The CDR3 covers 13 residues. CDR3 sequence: CASSELGRETQYF. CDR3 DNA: TGTGCCAGCTCAGAACTGGGACGGGAGACCCAGTACTTC.

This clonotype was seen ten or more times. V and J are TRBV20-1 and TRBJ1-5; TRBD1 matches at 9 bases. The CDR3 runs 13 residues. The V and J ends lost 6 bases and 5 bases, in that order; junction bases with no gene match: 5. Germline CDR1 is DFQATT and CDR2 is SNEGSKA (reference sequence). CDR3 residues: CSARQGVDQPQHF. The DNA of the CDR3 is TGCAGTGCGAGACAGGGGGTTGATCAGCCCCAGCATTTT.

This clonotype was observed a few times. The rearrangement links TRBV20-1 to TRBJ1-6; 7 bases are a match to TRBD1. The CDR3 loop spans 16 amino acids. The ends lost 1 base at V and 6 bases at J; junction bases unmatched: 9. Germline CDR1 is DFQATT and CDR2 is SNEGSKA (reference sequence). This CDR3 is CSARVRTGHPNSPLHF. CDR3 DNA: TGCAGTGCTAGAGTGCGGACAGGCCATCCTAATTCACCCCTCCACTTT.

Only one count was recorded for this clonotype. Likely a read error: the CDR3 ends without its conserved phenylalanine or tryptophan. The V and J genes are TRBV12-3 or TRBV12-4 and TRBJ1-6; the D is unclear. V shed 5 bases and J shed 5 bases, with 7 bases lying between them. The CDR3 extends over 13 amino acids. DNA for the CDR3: TGTGCCAGCAGTCTAATCGATAATTCACCCCTCCACTTG. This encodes CASSLIDNSPLHL.

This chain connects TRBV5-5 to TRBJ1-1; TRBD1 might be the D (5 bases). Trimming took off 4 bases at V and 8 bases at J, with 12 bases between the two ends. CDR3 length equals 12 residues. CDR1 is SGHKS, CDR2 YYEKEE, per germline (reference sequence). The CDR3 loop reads CASSTEGSEAFF. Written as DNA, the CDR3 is TGTGCCAGCAGCACCGAGGGGTCCGAAGCTTTCTTT.

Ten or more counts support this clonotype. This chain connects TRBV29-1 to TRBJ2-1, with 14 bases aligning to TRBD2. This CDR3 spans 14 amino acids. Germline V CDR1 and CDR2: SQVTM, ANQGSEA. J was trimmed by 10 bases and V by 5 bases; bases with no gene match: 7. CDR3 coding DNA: TGCAGCGTTAAGGGGACTAGCGGGAGTGTGGAGCAGTTCTTC. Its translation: CSVKGTSGSVEQFF.

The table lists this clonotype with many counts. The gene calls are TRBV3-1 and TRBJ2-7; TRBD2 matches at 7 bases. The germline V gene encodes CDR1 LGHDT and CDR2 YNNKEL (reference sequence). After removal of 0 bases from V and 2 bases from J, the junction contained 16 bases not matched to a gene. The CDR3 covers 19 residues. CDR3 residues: CASSQEPGLGTKTTYEQYF. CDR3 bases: TGTGCCAGCAGCCAAGAGCCCGGACTAGGAACTAAGACCACCTACGAGCAGTACTTC.

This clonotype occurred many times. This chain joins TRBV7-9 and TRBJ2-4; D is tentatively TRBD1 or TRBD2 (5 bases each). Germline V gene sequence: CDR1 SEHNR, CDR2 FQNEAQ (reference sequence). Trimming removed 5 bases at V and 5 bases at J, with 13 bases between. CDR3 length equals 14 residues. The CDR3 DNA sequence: TGTGCCAGCAGCCTCGGGACGTCCCAAAACATTCAGTACTTC. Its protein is CASSLGTSQNIQYF.

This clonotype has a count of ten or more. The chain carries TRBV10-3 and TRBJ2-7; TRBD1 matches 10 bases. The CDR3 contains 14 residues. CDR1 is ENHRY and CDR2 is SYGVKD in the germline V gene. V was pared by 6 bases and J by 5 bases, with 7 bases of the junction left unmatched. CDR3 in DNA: TGTGCCATCAGGCCCGGGACAGGGGAACACGAGCAGTACTTC. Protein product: CAIRPGTGEHEQYF.

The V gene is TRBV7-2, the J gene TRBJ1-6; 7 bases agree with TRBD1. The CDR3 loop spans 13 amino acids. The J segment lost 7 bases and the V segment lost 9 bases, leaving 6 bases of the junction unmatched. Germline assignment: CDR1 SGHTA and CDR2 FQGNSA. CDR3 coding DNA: TGTGCCAGTGAGGAGGGGGCAAATTCACCCCTCCACTTT. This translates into CASEEGANSPLHF.

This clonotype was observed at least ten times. CDR3 in DNA: TGTGCCAGCAGCTCTGGTCGCGCCCCAGGGAACAATGAGCAGTTCTTC. It translates to CASSSGRAPGNNEQFF. The chain employs TRBV7-2 and TRBJ2-1; D might be TRBD1 (5 bases). V was clipped by 4 bases and J by 5 bases, with 18 bases between them. From germline, CDR1 is SGHTA and CDR2 FQGNSA. The CDR3 runs 16 residues.

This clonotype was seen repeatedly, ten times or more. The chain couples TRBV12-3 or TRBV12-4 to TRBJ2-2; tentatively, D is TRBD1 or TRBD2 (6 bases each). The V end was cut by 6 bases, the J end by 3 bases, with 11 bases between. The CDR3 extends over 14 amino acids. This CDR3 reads CASSKGGHTGELFF. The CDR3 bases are TGTGCCAGCAGCAAAGGGGGGCACACCGGGGAGCTGTTTTTT.

This CDR3 is CATSLETGPTSYSYNEQFF. CDR3 DNA sequence: TGTGCCACCTCCCTAGAGACTGGCCCCACCTCCTACTCCTACAATGAGCAGTTCTTC. The chain uses TRBV7-4 and TRBJ2-1; no clear D gene. The CDR3 extends over 19 amino acids. Per the germline V gene, CDR1 is SGHVT and CDR2 is SQSDAQ. The V gene lost 10 bases and the J gene lost 0 bases, with 28 bases spanning the gap.

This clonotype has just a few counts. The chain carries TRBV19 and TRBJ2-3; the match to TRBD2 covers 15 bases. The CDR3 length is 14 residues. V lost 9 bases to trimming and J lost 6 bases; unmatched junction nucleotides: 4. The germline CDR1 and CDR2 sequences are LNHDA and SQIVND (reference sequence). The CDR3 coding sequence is TGTGCCAGCAGGACTAGCGGGGGGGAGGATACGCAGTATTTT. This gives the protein CASRTSGGEDTQYF.

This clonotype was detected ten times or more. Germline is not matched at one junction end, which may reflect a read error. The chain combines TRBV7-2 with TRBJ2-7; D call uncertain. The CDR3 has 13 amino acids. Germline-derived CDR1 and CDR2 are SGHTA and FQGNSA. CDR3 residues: CASSLGPNGEQYF. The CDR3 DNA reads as TGTGCCAGCAGTTTAGGTCCGAATGGCGAGCAGTACTTC.

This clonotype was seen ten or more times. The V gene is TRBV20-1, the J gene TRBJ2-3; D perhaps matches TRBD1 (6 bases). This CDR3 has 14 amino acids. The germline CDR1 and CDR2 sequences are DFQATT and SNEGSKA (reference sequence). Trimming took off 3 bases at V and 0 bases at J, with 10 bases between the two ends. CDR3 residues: CSASRDTSTDTQYF. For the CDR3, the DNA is TGCAGTGCTAGCCGGGACACTAGCACAGATACGCAGTATTTT.

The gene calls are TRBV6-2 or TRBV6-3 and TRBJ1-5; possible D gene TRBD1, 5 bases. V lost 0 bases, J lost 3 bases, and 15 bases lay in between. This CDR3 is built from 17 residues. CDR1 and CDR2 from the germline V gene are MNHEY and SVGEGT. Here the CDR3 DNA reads TGTGCCAGCAGTTACTCTTCGCCAGGGCCGTTCAATCAGCCCCAGCATTTT. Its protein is CASSYSSPGPFNQPQHF.

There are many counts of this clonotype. For the CDR3, the DNA is TGTGCCAGCAGTTTGGGGGGGCCTGGGGAGCAGTACTTC. Protein sequence: CASSLGGPGEQYF. V gene TRBV28 combines with J gene TRBJ2-7; maybe TRBD2 (7 bases). Germline assignment: CDR1 MDHEN and CDR2 SYDVKM. V was clipped by 3 bases and J by 7 bases, with 13 bases between them. The CDR3 sequence is 13 residues long.

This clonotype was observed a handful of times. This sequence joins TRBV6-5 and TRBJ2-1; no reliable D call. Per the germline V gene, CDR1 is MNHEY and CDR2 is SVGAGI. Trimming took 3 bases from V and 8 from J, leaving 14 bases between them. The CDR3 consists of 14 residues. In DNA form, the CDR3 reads TGTGCCAGCAGTTATGGGCAGGCGACGGATGAGCAGTTCTTC. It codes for CASSYGQATDEQFF.

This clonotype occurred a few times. The CDR3 region has the DNA TGCAGTGGGCAGACTAGCGGGTTCACAGATACGCAGTATTTT. Translation: CSGQTSGFTDTQYF. The genes are TRBV20-1 and TRBJ2-3; 10 positions match TRBD2. CDR1 is DFQATT, CDR2 SNEGSKA, per germline (reference sequence). The ends lost 7 bases at V and 2 bases at J; junction bases unmatched: 6. The CDR3 is made up of 14 amino acids.

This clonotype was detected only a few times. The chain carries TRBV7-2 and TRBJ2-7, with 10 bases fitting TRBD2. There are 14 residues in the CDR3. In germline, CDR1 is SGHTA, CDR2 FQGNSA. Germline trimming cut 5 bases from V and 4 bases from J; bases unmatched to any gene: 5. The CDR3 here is CASSASSGGYEQYF. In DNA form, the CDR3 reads TGTGCCAGCAGCGCCTCTAGCGGGGGTTACGAGCAGTACTTC.